This is a list of T cell receptor beta chains from one sample in a study of radiotherapy plus CTLA-4 blockade in lung cancer. The table came from immunoSEQ multiplex PCR; TCRdb's copy has only in-frame clones and leaves some out. The sample has around 56,000 clones, roughly 80% seen once. Sequenced material: peripheral blood, taken from a patient treated with radiotherapy plus ipilimumab. The receptors come from a human donor with non-small cell lung cancer who had a complete response to radiotherapy plus ipilimumab. CDR3s include the opening cysteine and the closing phenylalanine or tryptophan. A D gene is named only where the DNA matches it firmly. Clone sizes are given selectively: once, few, many, or a class where the clone is expanded.

clone size: -
V gene: TRBV30
J gene: TRBJ1-5
D gene: -
CDR3 length: 13
CDR3 protein: CAWSRRGNQPQHF
CDR3 DNA: TGTGCCTGGAGTCGTCGGGGCAATCAGCCCCAGCATTTT

clone size: -
V gene: TRBV2
J gene: TRBJ1-2
D gene: TRBD1
CDR3 length: 16
CDR3 protein: CASSGLGGQGASGYTF
CDR3 DNA: TGTGCCAGCAGTGGGCTTGGAGGACAGGGGGCTTCTGGCTACACCTTC

clone size: -
V gene: TRBV18
J gene: TRBJ2-4
D gene: -
CDR3 length: 15
CDR3 protein: CASSEGGLAKNIQYF
CDR3 DNA: TGTGCCAGCTCTGAGGGAGGCCTAGCCAAAAACATTCAGTACTTC

clone size: -
V gene: TRBV19
J gene: TRBJ2-5
D gene: TRBD1
CDR3 length: 16
CDR3 protein: CASSGLGQGEDETQYF
CDR3 DNA: TGTGCCAGTAGTGGCTTGGGACAGGGCGAAGATGAGACCCAGTACTTC

clone size: -
V gene: TRBV5-1
J gene: TRBJ2-4
D gene: -
CDR3 length: 15
CDR3 protein: CASSPESGSGNIQYF
CDR3 DNA: TGCGCCAGCAGCCCGGAAAGCGGGTCGGGAAACATTCAGTACTTC

clone size: -
V gene: TRBV11-2
J gene: TRBJ1-2
D gene: TRBD1
CDR3 length: 16
CDR3 protein: CASSSVTGQDLYGYTF
CDR3 DNA: TGTGCCAGCAGCTCTGTGACAGGACAGGACCTCTATGGCTACACCTTC

clone size: -
V gene: TRBV4-1
J gene: TRBJ1-5
D gene: -
CDR3 length: 15
CDR3 protein: CASSQGTGLRQPQHF
CDR3 DNA: TGCGCCAGCAGCCAGGGTACAGGGTTACGGCAGCCCCAGCATTTT

clone size: -
V gene: TRBV11-2
J gene: TRBJ1-2
D gene: -
CDR3 length: 13
CDR3 protein: CASSSGQNYGYTF
CDR3 DNA: TGTGCCAGCAGCTCAGGACAGAACTATGGCTACACCTTC

clone size: -
V gene: TRBV2
J gene: TRBJ1-3
D gene: TRBD1
CDR3 length: 14
CDR3 protein: CASRTGFSGNTIYF
CDR3 DNA: TGTGCCAGCCGGACAGGGTTCTCTGGAAACACCATATATTTT

clone size: -
V gene: TRBV10-3
J gene: TRBJ2-2
D gene: -
CDR3 length: 14
CDR3 protein: CAFRGNTNTGELFF
CDR3 DNA: TGTGCCTTCAGGGGCAATACGAACACCGGGGAGCTGTTTTTT

clone size: -
V gene: TRBV30
J gene: TRBJ2-1
D gene: TRBD2
CDR3 length: 16
CDR3 protein: CAWHKGLAYSYNEQFF
CDR3 DNA: TGTGCCTGGCACAAGGGACTAGCGTACTCCTACAATGAGCAGTTCTTC

clone size: once
V gene: TRBV18
J gene: TRBJ2-7
D gene: TRBD1
CDR3 length: 17
CDR3 protein: CASSPLSGQGARNEQYF
CDR3 DNA: TGTGCCAGCTCACCACTCTCGGGCCAGGGGGCTAGGAACGAGCAGTACTTC

clone size: -
V gene: TRBV5-1
J gene: TRBJ2-2
D gene: TRBD1
CDR3 length: 16
CDR3 protein: CASSRQGVGNTGELFF
CDR3 DNA: TGCGCCAGCAGCCGCCAGGGGGTCGGGAACACCGGGGAGCTGTTTTTT

clone size: -
V gene: TRBV18
J gene: TRBJ1-1
D gene: -
CDR3 length: 14
CDR3 protein: CASSPRGENTEAFF
CDR3 DNA: TGTGCCAGCTCACCACGGGGGGAGAACACTGAAGCTTTCTTT

clone size: -
V gene: TRBV7-2
J gene: TRBJ2-7
D gene: TRBD1
CDR3 length: 17
CDR3 protein: CASNTPGQGKGSYEQYF
CDR3 DNA: TGTGCCAGCAACACCCCGGGACAGGGAAAAGGGTCCTACGAGCAGTACTTC

clone size: -
V gene: TRBV10-3
J gene: TRBJ2-7
D gene: TRBD2
CDR3 length: 17
CDR3 protein: CAISEVLAGDRSYEQYF
CDR3 DNA: TGTGCCATCAGTGAAGTTCTAGCGGGGGACCGCTCCTACGAGCAGTACTTC

clone size: -
V gene: TRBV18
J gene: TRBJ1-5
D gene: TRBD1
CDR3 length: 14
CDR3 protein: CASSPGTGTSAQHF
CDR3 DNA: TGTGCCAGCTCACCTGGGACAGGGACGTCAGCCCAGCATTTT

clone size: -
V gene: TRBV5-1
J gene: TRBJ1-3
D gene: -
CDR3 length: 17
CDR3 protein: CASSLPQVPLSGNTIYF
CDR3 DNA: TGCGCCAGCAGCTTGCCTCAGGTTCCTCTTTCTGGAAACACCATATATTTT

clone size: -
V gene: TRBV29-1
J gene: TRBJ1-2
D gene: -
CDR3 length: 10
CDR3 protein: CSSYGDGYTF
CDR3 DNA: TGCAGCTCTTACGGGGATGGCTACACCTTC

clone size: once
V gene: TRBV6-6
J gene: TRBJ2-5
D gene: -
CDR3 length: 14
CDR3 protein: CASSLLTERETQYF
CDR3 DNA: TGTGCCAGCAGCCTATTGACAGAGCGAGAGACCCAGTACTTC

clone size: -
V gene: TRBV6-1
J gene: TRBJ1-2
D gene: -
CDR3 length: 15
CDR3 protein: CASTEQGYLNYGYTF
CDR3 DNA: TGTGCCAGCACTGAACAGGGTTACCTCAACTATGGCTACACCTTC

clone size: -
V gene: TRBV7-9
J gene: TRBJ2-3
D gene: TRBD2
CDR3 length: 15
CDR3 protein: CASSFAGGFADTQYF
CDR3 DNA: TGTGCCAGCAGCTTCGCGGGAGGCTTTGCAGATACGCAGTATTTT

clone size: -
V gene: TRBV12-5
J gene: TRBJ1-1
D gene: -
CDR3 length: 12
CDR3 protein: CASGHENSKAFF
CDR3 DNA: TGTGCTAGTGGCCATGAAAATAGTAAAGCTTTCTTT

clone size: -
V gene: TRBV6-4
J gene: TRBJ1-1
D gene: -
CDR3 length: 14
CDR3 protein: CASSDPPQGTEAFF
CDR3 DNA: TGTGCCAGCAGTGACCCCCCCCAGGGCACTGAAGCTTTCTTT

clone size: -
V gene: TRBV2
J gene: TRBJ1-2
D gene: TRBD1
CDR3 length: 14
CDR3 protein: CASIIRTGWSGYTF
CDR3 DNA: TGTGCCAGCATAATTAGGACAGGGTGGAGTGGCTACACCTTC

clone size: -
V gene: TRBV7-2
J gene: TRBJ2-7
D gene: -
CDR3 length: 14
CDR3 protein: CASSKDRNAFEQYF
CDR3 DNA: TGTGCCAGCAGCAAAGACAGGAACGCCTTCGAGCAGTACTTC

clone size: few
V gene: TRBV29-1
J gene: TRBJ1-2
D gene: -
CDR3 length: 12
CDR3 protein: CSVLERGYGYTF
CDR3 DNA: TGCAGCGTGCTGGAAAGGGGCTATGGCTACACCTTC

clone size: many
V gene: TRBV6-4
J gene: TRBJ1-1
D gene: -
CDR3 length: 14
CDR3 protein: CASSDTDKNTEAFF
CDR3 DNA: TGTGCCAGCAGTGACACCGACAAGAACACTGAAGCTTTCTTT

clone size: -
V gene: TRBV5-1
J gene: TRBJ2-1
D gene: TRBD2
CDR3 length: 14
CDR3 protein: CASSLNPSGGEQFF
CDR3 DNA: TGCGCCAGCAGCTTAAACCCCTCGGGGGGTGAGCAGTTCTTC

clone size: -
V gene: TRBV7-8
J gene: TRBJ1-2
D gene: -
CDR3 length: 13
CDR3 protein: CASSPRANYGYTF
CDR3 DNA: TGTGCCAGCAGCCCCCGCGCTAACTATGGCTACACCTTC

clone size: -
V gene: TRBV11-3
J gene: TRBJ1-3
D gene: -
CDR3 length: 16
CDR3 protein: CASRGYAGTAGNTIYF
CDR3 DNA: TGTGCCAGCAGGGGCTACGCAGGTACGGCCGGAAACACCATATATTTT

clone size: -
V gene: TRBV7-9
J gene: TRBJ2-3
D gene: -
CDR3 length: 15
CDR3 protein: CASGAGTHTGDTQYF
CDR3 DNA: TGTGCCAGCGGCGCTGGGACACACACGGGAGATACGCAGTATTTT

clone size: -
V gene: TRBV15
J gene: TRBJ1-1
D gene: -
CDR3 length: 12
CDR3 protein: CATSRGLTEAFF
CDR3 DNA: TGTGCCACCAGCAGGGGACTCACTGAAGCTTTCTTT

clone size: -
V gene: TRBV7-2
J gene: TRBJ1-1
D gene: -
CDR3 length: 15
CDR3 protein: CASGPEAGAYTEAFF
CDR3 DNA: TGTGCCAGCGGGCCCGAGGCGGGGGCTTACACTGAAGCTTTCTTT

clone size: -
V gene: TRBV7-9
J gene: TRBJ2-5
D gene: TRBD2
CDR3 length: 15
CDR3 protein: CASSQASGGQETQYF
CDR3 DNA: TGTGCCAGCAGCCAGGCTAGCGGGGGGCAAGAGACCCAGTACTTC

clone size: -
V gene: TRBV9
J gene: TRBJ2-2
D gene: TRBD1
CDR3 length: 18
CDR3 protein: CASSPGTGGGINTGELFF
CDR3 DNA: TGTGCCAGCAGCCCCGGGACAGGGGGCGGGATAAATACCGGGGAGCTGTTTTTT

clone size: -
V gene: TRBV19
J gene: TRBJ1-5
D gene: TRBD1
CDR3 length: 17
CDR3 protein: CASSIGGGRQGVQPQHF
CDR3 DNA: TGTGCCAGTAGTATTGGGGGCGGAAGACAGGGTGTACAGCCCCAGCATTTT

clone size: few
V gene: TRBV19
J gene: TRBJ1-4
D gene: -
CDR3 length: 15
CDR3 protein: CASSMQGLSNEKLFF
CDR3 DNA: TGTGCCAGTAGTATGCAAGGACTTAGTAATGAAAAACTGTTTTTT

clone size: -
V gene: TRBV7-6
J gene: TRBJ1-3
D gene: -
CDR3 length: 14
CDR3 protein: CASLDGQRGNTIYF
CDR3 DNA: TGTGCCAGCCTAGACGGACAGCGTGGAAACACCATATATTTT

clone size: -
V gene: TRBV28
J gene: TRBJ2-2
D gene: TRBD1
CDR3 length: 15
CDR3 protein: CASSLLNRGSGELFF
CDR3 DNA: TGTGCCAGCAGCCTTCTAAACAGGGGAAGCGGGGAGCTGTTTTTT

clone size: once
V gene: TRBV5-6
J gene: TRBJ2-7
D gene: -
CDR3 length: 15
CDR3 protein: CASSYLDGGNYEQYF
CDR3 DNA: TGTGCCAGCAGTTATTTGGACGGAGGAAACTACGAGCAGTACTTC

clone size: -
V gene: TRBV30
J gene: TRBJ1-4
D gene: -
CDR3 length: 13
CDR3 protein: CAWSRGSNEKLFF
CDR3 DNA: TGTGCCTGGAGCCGCGGATCTAATGAAAAACTGTTTTTT

clone size: -
V gene: TRBV7-2
J gene: TRBJ1-1
D gene: -
CDR3 length: 15
CDR3 protein: CASSLEGHGTAEAFF
CDR3 DNA: TGTGCCAGCAGCTTAGAAGGTCACGGAACAGCTGAAGCTTTCTTT

clone size: -
V gene: TRBV10-3
J gene: TRBJ1-5
D gene: TRBD1
CDR3 length: 17
CDR3 protein: CAISEYAGTGAHQPQHF
CDR3 DNA: TGTGCCATCAGTGAGTATGCCGGGACAGGGGCCCATCAGCCCCAGCATTTT

clone size: -
V gene: TRBV5-1
J gene: TRBJ1-1
D gene: -
CDR3 length: 15
CDR3 protein: CASSPEGGRMTEAFF
CDR3 DNA: TGCGCCAGCAGCCCGGAGGGGGGGCGGATGACTGAAGCTTTCTTT

clone size: -
V gene: TRBV9
J gene: TRBJ2-2
D gene: -
CDR3 length: 17
CDR3 protein: CASSGEYWGAGTGELFF
CDR3 DNA: TGTGCCAGCAGCGGGGAATATTGGGGAGCAGGCACCGGGGAGCTGTTTTTT

clone size: few
V gene: TRBV6-5
J gene: TRBJ1-3
D gene: -
CDR3 length: 15
CDR3 protein: CASSYFGDSGNTIYF
CDR3 DNA: TGTGCCAGCAGTTACTTCGGAGATTCTGGAAACACCATATATTTT

clone size: once
V gene: TRBV19
J gene: TRBJ2-3
D gene: -
CDR3 length: 14
CDR3 protein: CASSNPGDKDTQYF
CDR3 DNA: TGTGCCAGTAGTAACCCGGGAGACAAAGATACGCAGTATTTT

clone size: -
V gene: TRBV6-5
J gene: TRBJ1-4
D gene: TRBD1
CDR3 length: 15
CDR3 protein: CASSYTTGGNEKLFF
CDR3 DNA: TGTGCCAGCAGTTACACGACAGGGGGTAATGAAAAACTGTTTTTT

clone size: -
V gene: TRBV7-9
J gene: TRBJ1-2
D gene: -
CDR3 length: 14
CDR3 protein: CASSLALATYGYTF
CDR3 DNA: TGTGCCAGCAGCTTAGCGTTAGCCACCTATGGCTACACCTTC

clone size: -
V gene: TRBV30
J gene: TRBJ1-6
D gene: -
CDR3 length: 14
CDR3 protein: CAWSVGAENSPLHF
CDR3 DNA: TGTGCCTGGAGTGTAGGGGCGGAGAATTCACCCCTCCACTTT

clone size: -
V gene: TRBV5-6
J gene: TRBJ1-1
D gene: -
CDR3 length: 12
CDR3 protein: CASSALQAEAFF
CDR3 DNA: TGTGCCAGCAGCGCTCTCCAGGCTGAAGCTTTCTTT

clone size: -
V gene: TRBV18
J gene: TRBJ2-1
D gene: -
CDR3 length: 13
CDR3 protein: CASSPPSRGEQFF
CDR3 DNA: TGTGCCAGCTCACCACCGTCCAGGGGTGAGCAGTTCTTC